Listed here are 21 T cell receptor beta chains from one sample, sequenced in a study of blood T cell repertoires in COVID-19. Measured with immunoSEQ multiplex PCR; TCRdb has only the in-frame clones, and not every one. This sample yields about 300,000 clones, of which more than 80% are seen a single time; 6.4% belongs to the top ten. The sequenced sample was peripheral blood. Receptors originate from a man aged 18 to 30 who had recovered from COVID-19.

This clone was recorded once. The chain is built from TRBV19 and TRBJ2-5, with D possibly matching TRBD2 (6 bases). CDR1 is LNHDA, CDR2 SQIVND, per germline (reference sequence). V lost 3 bases, J lost 5 bases, and 10 bases lay in between. The CDR3 has 13 amino acids. The CDR3 loop reads CASSIAEGETQYF. The CDR3 DNA follows: TGTGCCAGTAGTATCGCGGAGGGGGAGACCCAGTACTTC.

The V call is TRBV10-3, the J call TRBJ2-1, with 12 nucleotides matching TRBD2. The CDR3 runs 15 residues. Germline-derived CDR1 and CDR2 are ENHRY and SYGVKD. The V gene end was trimmed by 6 bases and the J gene end by 6 bases; junction bases not matched to a gene: 6. CDR3 DNA sequence: TGTGCCATCAGCCCCGGGACTAGCGGGTCCAATGAGCAGTTCTTC. This encodes CAISPGTSGSNEQFF.

V gene TRBV27 combines with J gene TRBJ2-7, with 7 bases matching TRBD2. In germline, CDR1 is MNHEY, CDR2 SMNVEV (reference sequence). J lost 3 bases, V lost 10 bases, and 18 bases had no gene match. There are 16 residues in the CDR3. In DNA form, the CDR3 reads TGTGCCACCTATTGGAGGGGAGGGGCGCAAGGCTACGAGCAGTACTTC. Protein product: CATYWRGGAQGYEQYF.

Turning to this clone: Distinct nucleotide sequences in the sample also encode this CDR3. The gene calls are TRBV20-1 and TRBJ2-7; D is unresolved. The CDR3 is 11 residues long. Germline lookup yields CDR1 DFQATT and CDR2 SNEGSKA (reference sequence). The V and J ends lost 1 base and 4 bases respectively, with 5 bases between them. CDR3 coding DNA: TGCAGTGCTAGAGGGCAATACGAGCAGTACTTC. It encodes CSARGQYEQYF.

Notes on this clone: A junction boundary mismatches the germline segment, possibly from a read error. The chain links TRBV15 to TRBJ1-2, with TRBD1 matching over 8 bases. Germline-derived CDR1 and CDR2 are LNHNV and YYDKDF (reference sequence). The CDR3 contains 12 residues. The CDR3 region is CATSRTLPGQVF. In DNA, the CDR3 is TGTGCCACCAGCAGAACACTCCCGGGACAGGTGTTC.

CDR3 sequence: CASSQFKNTEAFF. CDR3 DNA: TGTGCCAGCAGCCAGTTCAAGAACACTGAAGCTTTCTTT. The chain has TRBV3-1 (or the pseudogene TRBV3-2) and TRBJ1-1; D call uncertain. Germline V gives CDR1 LGHDT, CDR2 YNNKEL (reference sequence). V lost 3 bases and J 1 base, leaving 6 bases between the germline ends. CDR3 length: 13 amino acids.

This chain uses TRBV10-3 with TRBJ2-2; D gene unclear. This CDR3 has 13 amino acids. V dropped 3 bases and J dropped 4 bases, with 6 bases sitting between them. Germline CDR1 is ENHRY and CDR2 is SYGVKD. CDR3 amino acids: CAISDPSTGELFF. Here the CDR3 DNA reads TGTGCCATCAGTGACCCTAGCACCGGGGAGCTGTTTTTT.

The chain couples TRBV6-6 to TRBJ1-1; D might be TRBD1 (6 bases). Trimming shortened V by 0 bases and J by 3 bases, and 11 bases separated the two germline ends. Germline CDR1 and CDR2: MNHNY and SVGAGI (reference sequence). The CDR3 is 15 residues long. This CDR3 is CASSYSTQGDTEAFF. CDR3 bases: TGTGCCAGCAGTTACTCGACACAGGGCGACACTGAAGCTTTCTTT.

This sequence joins TRBV2 and TRBJ2-6; D is possibly TRBD1 (5 bases). The ends were cut back, 6 bases at V and 1 base at J, with 10 bases in the middle. CDR1 SNHLY and CDR2 FYNNEI come from the germline V gene. The CDR3 runs 15 residues. The CDR3 sequence is CASRGQGSGANVLTF. The CDR3 coding sequence is TGTGCCAGCAGAGGACAAGGGTCTGGGGCCAACGTCCTGACTTTC.

The rearrangement uses TRBV4-1 and TRBJ1-6; D may be TRBD1 (5 bases). Per germline, CDR1 MGHRA and CDR2 YSYEKL. The CDR3 extends over 16 amino acids. V gave up 4 bases and J gave up 7 bases, with 17 bases separating them. The CDR3 DNA reads TGCGCCAGCAGCCCCGGAGGGGCAGCTTTAAATTCACCCCTCCACTTT. This translates into CASSPGGAALNSPLHF.

The chain joins TRBV6-2 or TRBV6-3 to TRBJ2-5, with no clear D. The V gene lost 5 bases and the J gene lost 4 bases, with 8 bases spanning the gap. This CDR3 has 12 residues. Germline CDR1 is MNHEY and CDR2 is SVGEGT. DNA for the CDR3: TGTGCCAGCAGTCCCTCGGGAGAGACCCAGTACTTC. The encoded protein is CASSPSGETQYF.

The chain has TRBV3-1 (or the pseudogene TRBV3-2) and TRBJ2-7; TRBD2 matches at 10 bases. The CDR3 extends over 16 amino acids. From germline, CDR1 is LGHDT and CDR2 YNNKEL (reference sequence). After removal of 2 bases from V and 4 bases from J, the junction contained 8 bases not matched to a gene. The CDR3 DNA reads TGTGCCAGCAGCCAACTAGCGGGGGTCAATGGGTACGAGCAGTACTTC. Translation gives CASSQLAGVNGYEQYF.

The chain joins TRBV7-9 to TRBJ2-3, with 10 nucleotides matching TRBD2. The CDR3 runs 15 residues. Trimming at V came to 8 bases and at J to 8 bases, leaving 13 bases not matched to a gene. Germline V gene data show CDR1 as SEHNR and CDR2 as FQNEAQ (reference sequence). DNA of the CDR3: TGTGCCAGCCTCCGCGGAGCGGGAGGGCCGCTTACGCAGTATTTT. Its translation is CASLRGAGGPLTQYF.

This clone has only a few counts. The rearrangement uses TRBV2 and TRBJ1-2; D gene uncertain. With 4 bases removed from V and 13 bases from J, the gap between germline ends came to 13 bases. Per germline, CDR1 SNHLY and CDR2 FYNNEI. CDR3 length: 11 amino acids. CDR3 bases: TGTGCCAGCAGTGGTAACCTGGCATTCACCTTC. Its translation is CASSGNLAFTF.

This clone was recorded a few times. The CDR3 protein is CASRLTGSTYNEQFF. CDR3 sequence (DNA): TGTGCCAGCAGGTTGACAGGCTCAACCTACAATGAGCAGTTCTTC. This chain uses TRBV7-2 with TRBJ2-1; D is perhaps TRBD1 (6 bases). Between the trimmed V and J ends, which lost 6 bases and 2 bases, there was a span of 14 bases. This CDR3 comprises 15 residues. Germline V gene lookup returns CDR1 SGHTA and CDR2 FQGNSA. The whole variable domain, remainder taken from reference TRBV7-2 and TRBJ2-1, is GAGVSQSPSNKVTEKGKDVELRCDPISGHTALYWYRQSLGQGLEFLIYFQGNSAPDKSGLPSDRFSAERTGGSVSTLTIQRTQQEDSAVYLCASRLTGSTYNEQFFGPGTRLTVL.

The chain recombines TRBV14 with TRBJ2-1; D perhaps matches TRBD2 (5 bases). The CDR3 extends over 15 amino acids. Germline V gene sequence: CDR1 SGHDN, CDR2 FVKESK. Trimming took off 3 bases at V and 0 bases at J, with 9 bases between the two ends. The CDR3 spells CASSQRGNSYNEQFF. The CDR3 coding sequence is TGTGCCAGCAGCCAGAGAGGGAACTCCTACAATGAGCAGTTCTTC.

V is TRBV5-1 and J is TRBJ2-7; weak D call: TRBD1 (6 bases). The germline V and J ends were trimmed by 3 bases and 1 base, with 11 bases remaining between them. This CDR3 region has 14 residues. Germline CDR1 reads SGHRS; CDR2 reads YFSETQ. The CDR3 loop reads CASSSTGGSYEQYF. CDR3 sequence (DNA): TGCGCCAGCAGCTCGACAGGAGGTTCCTACGAGCAGTACTTC. Full variable domain (missing parts from reference TRBV5-1 and TRBJ2-7): KAGVTQTPRYLIKTRGQQVTLSCSPISGHRSVSWYQQTPGQGLQFLFEYFSETQRNKGNFPGRFSGRQFSNSRSEMNVSTLELGDSALYLCASSSTGGSYEQYFGPGTRLTVT.

This chain connects TRBV9 to TRBJ1-4, with no clear D. The germline V and J ends were trimmed by 0 bases and 8 bases, with 14 bases remaining between them. CDR3 size: 15 residues. Per the germline V gene, CDR1 is SGDLS and CDR2 is YYNGEE. CDR3: CASSVGGGDYEKLFF. The CDR3 coding sequence is TGTGCCAGCAGCGTAGGCGGCGGGGATTACGAAAAACTGTTTTTT.

The genes are TRBV29-1 and TRBJ2-7; TRBD1 aligns across 8 bases. The ends lost 6 bases at V and 2 bases at J; junction bases unmatched: 3. This CDR3 spans 12 amino acids. Germline CDR1 SQVTM, CDR2 ANQGSEA. CDR3 nucleotide sequence: TGCAGCGTAACGACAGGGGCCTACGAGCAGTACTTC. It yields the protein CSVTTGAYEQYF.

J is TRBJ2-2 and V is TRBV19; 11 positions agree with TRBD2. This CDR3 is 16 amino acids long. CDR1 is LNHDA and CDR2 is SQIVND in the germline V gene (reference sequence). V shed 5 bases, J shed 4 bases, and the junction held 6 bases outside the gene matches. The CDR3, as DNA: TGTGCCAGTAGTCTTCTAGCGGGAGGTACCACCGGGGAGCTGTTTTTT. Its protein is CASSLLAGGTTGELFF.

The rearrangement links TRBV19 to TRBJ1-4; D is ambiguous. Germline V CDR1 and CDR2: LNHDA, SQIVND (reference sequence). CDR3 size: 13 residues. The ends were cut back, 1 base at V and 8 bases at J, with 8 bases in the middle. CDR3 amino acids: CASSIASGEKLFF. Written as DNA, the CDR3 is TGTGCCAGTAGTATAGCATCGGGGGAAAAACTGTTTTTT.